A single TCR beta chain is shown here with its context. What it recognizes is unknown. From each donor, at least one pre-ART PBMC sample and at least two post-ART PBMC samples were obtained. The sample originates from a study of long-term antiretroviral therapy in people with HIV. General observations from the study: Gathering of blood took place between the mid-2000s and the late 2010s, possibly under older ART regimens.

The assay used was immunoSEQ (version v3.0), run at survey level. Assay used: immunoSEQ multiplex PCR; TCRdb lists only in-frame clones, some missing. The sample consists of approximately 35,000 clones, 90% to 95% of them appearing once. Germline V gene data show CDR1 as SGHAT and CDR2 as FQNNGV. This CDR3 contains 16 residues. V lost 4 bases to trimming and J lost 3 bases, with 13 bases between them. The source is a woman aged 50 to 60 with HIV. The chain carries TRBV11-2 and TRBJ1-6, with a possible D match to TRBD1 (5 bases). The source was unsorted PBMCs, collected around 5.3 years after starting antiretroviral therapy. This chain's CDR3 is CASSSSRDGYNSPLHF. The CDR3 coding sequence is TGTGCCAGCAGCTCATCCCGGGACGGCTATAATTCACCCCTCCACTTT.